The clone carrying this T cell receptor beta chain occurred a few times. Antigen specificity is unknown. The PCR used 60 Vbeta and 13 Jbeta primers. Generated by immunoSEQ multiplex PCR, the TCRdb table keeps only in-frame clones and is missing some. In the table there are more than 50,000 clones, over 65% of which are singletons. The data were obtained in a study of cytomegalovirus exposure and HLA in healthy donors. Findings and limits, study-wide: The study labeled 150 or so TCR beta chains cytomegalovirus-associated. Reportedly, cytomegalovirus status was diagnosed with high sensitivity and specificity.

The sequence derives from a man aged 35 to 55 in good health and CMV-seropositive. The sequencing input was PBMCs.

The CDR3 nucleotides are TGTGCCTGGAGTCGGGGGATAGCGGGGGGAAAGACCCAGTACTTC. Its protein is CAWSRGIAGGKTQYF. The chain combines TRBV30 with TRBJ2-5; 10 bases are a match to TRBD2. The V and J ends lost 2 bases and 6 bases, in that order; junction bases with no gene match: 9. This CDR3 region has 15 residues. Germline V gene lookup returns CDR1 GTSNPN and CDR2 SVGIG (reference sequence). The full variable domain, with the rest looked up from reference TRBV30 and TRBJ2-5, is SQTIHQWPATLVQPVGSPLSLECTVEGTSNPNLYWYRQAAGRGLQLLFYSVGIGQISSEVPQNLSASRPQDRQFILSSKKLLLSDSGFYLCAWSRGIAGGKTQYFGPGTRLLVL.